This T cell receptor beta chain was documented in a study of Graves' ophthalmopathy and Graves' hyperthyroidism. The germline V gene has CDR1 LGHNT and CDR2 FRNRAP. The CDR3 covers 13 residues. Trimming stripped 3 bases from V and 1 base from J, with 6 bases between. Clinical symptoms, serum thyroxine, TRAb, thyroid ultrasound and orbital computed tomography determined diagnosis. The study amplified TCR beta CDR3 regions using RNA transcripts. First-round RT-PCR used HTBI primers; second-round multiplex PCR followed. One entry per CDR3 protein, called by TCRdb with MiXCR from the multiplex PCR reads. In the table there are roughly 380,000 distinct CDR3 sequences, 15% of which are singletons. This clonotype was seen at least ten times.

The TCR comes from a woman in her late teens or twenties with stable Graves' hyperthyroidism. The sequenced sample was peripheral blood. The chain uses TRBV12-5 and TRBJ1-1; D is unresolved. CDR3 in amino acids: CASGLKENTEAFF. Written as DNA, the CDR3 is TGTGCTAGTGGTTTAAAAGAGAACACTGAAGCTTTCTTT.